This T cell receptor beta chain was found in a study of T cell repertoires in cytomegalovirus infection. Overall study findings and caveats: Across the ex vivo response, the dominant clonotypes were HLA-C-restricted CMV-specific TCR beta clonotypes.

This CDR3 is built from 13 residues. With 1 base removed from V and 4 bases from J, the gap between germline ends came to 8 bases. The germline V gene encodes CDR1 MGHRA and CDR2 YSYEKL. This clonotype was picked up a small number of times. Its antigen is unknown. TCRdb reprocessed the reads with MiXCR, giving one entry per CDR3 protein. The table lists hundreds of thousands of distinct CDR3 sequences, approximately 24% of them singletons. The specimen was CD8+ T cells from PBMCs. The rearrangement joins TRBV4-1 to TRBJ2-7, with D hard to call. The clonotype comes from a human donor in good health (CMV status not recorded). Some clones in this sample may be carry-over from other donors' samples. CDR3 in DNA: TGCGCCAGCAGCCAAGCGAGCCGTTACGAGCAGTACTTC. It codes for CASSQASRYEQYF.